One and the same sample provided the 3 T cell receptor beta chains below, sequenced in a study of blood T cells in healthy people across ages. Next came a second PCR, run for roughly 6 to 11 cycles, which used a sample-barcoded 5' primer along with a J-beta primer mix. Each CDR3 protein gets one entry after TCRdb re-called the 5' RACE reads with MiXCR. Of about 1.7 million distinct CDR3 sequences in the sample, 28% were seen once. Sequenced input: blood. These receptor sequences come from a woman aged 25 to 39 in good health.

This clonotype was counted a few times. This sequence joins TRBV7-6 and TRBJ2-1; 7 nucleotides agree with TRBD2. The CDR3 is 16 residues long. Germline V lookup: CDR1 SGHVS, CDR2 FNYEAQ. The trim removed 4 bases at V and 1 base at J, leaving 7 bases unmatched. CDR3 sequence reads: CASSSDRGGSYNEQFF. CDR3 bases: TGTGCCAGCAGCTCTGATAGGGGAGGGTCCTACAATGAGCAGTTCTTC.

With regard to this clonotype: A much larger clone differs from this one at a single base, so this may be a read error. The J gene is TRBJ2-6, the V gene TRBV5-1; TRBD1 might be the D (6 bases). Germline values: CDR1 SGHRS, CDR2 YFSETQ. The CDR3 has 14 residues. The CDR3 DNA reads TGCGCCAGCAGGGGCGGTTCAGGGGCCAACGTCCAGACTTTC. It translates to CASRGGSGANVQTF.

This sequence joins TRBV5-1 and TRBJ2-1; D is perhaps TRBD1 (5 bases). The better agreement between TRBJ2-7 and the DNA end casts doubt on the J call. There are 12 residues in the CDR3. CDR1 is SGHRS, CDR2 YFSETQ, per germline. The CDR3 here is CASIRAYYEQYF. In DNA form, the CDR3 reads TGCGCCAGTATCAGGGCCTACTACGAGCAGTACTTC.